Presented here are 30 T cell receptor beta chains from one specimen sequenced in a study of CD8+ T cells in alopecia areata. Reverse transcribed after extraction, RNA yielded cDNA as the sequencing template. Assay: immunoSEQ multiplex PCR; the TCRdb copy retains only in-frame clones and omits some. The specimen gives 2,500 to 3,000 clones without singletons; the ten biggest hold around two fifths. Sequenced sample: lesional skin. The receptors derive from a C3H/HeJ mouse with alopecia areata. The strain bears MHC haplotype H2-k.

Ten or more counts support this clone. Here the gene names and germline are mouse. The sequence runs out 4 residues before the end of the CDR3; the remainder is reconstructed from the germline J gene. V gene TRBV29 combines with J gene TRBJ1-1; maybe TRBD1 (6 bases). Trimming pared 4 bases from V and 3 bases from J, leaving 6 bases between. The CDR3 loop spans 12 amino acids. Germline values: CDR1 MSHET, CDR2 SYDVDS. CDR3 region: CASSWTDTEVFF. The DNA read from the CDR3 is TGTGCTAGCAGTTGGACAGACACA.

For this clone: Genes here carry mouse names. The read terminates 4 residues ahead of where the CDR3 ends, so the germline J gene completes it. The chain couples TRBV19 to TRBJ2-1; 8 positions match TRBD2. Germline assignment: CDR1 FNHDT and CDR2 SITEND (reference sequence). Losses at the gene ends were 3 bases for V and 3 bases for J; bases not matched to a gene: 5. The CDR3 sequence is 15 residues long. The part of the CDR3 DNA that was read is TGTGCCAGCAGTAATCTCGGGGGGGCCTATGCT. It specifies CASSNLGGAYA. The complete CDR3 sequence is CASSNLGGAYAEQFF.

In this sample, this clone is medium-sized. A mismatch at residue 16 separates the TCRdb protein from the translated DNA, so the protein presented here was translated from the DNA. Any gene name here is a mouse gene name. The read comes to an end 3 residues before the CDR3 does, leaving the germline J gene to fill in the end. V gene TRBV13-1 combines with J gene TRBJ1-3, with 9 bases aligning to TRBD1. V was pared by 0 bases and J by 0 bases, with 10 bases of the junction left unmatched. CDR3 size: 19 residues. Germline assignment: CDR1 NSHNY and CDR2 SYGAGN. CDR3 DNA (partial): TGTGCCAGCAGTGATGGTCACAGGGGGCGTAGGGATTCTGGAAATACG. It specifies CASSDGHRGRRDSGNT. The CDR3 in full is CASSDGHRGRRDSGNTLYF.

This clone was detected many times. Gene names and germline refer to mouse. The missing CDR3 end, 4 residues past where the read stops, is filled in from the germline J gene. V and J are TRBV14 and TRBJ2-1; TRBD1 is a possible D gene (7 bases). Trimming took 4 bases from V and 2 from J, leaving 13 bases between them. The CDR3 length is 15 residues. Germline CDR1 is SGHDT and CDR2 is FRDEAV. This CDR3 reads CASSHLRGDYAEQFF. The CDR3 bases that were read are TGTGCCAGCAGTCATCTCAGGGGGGACTATGCT.

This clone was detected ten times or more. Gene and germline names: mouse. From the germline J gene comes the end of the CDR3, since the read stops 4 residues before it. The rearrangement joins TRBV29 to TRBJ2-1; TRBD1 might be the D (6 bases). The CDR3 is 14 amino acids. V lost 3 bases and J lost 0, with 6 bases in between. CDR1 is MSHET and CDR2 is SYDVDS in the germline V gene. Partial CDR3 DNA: TGTGCTAGCAGTTTGGACAGTAACTATGCT. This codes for CASSLDSNYA. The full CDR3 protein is CASSLDSNYAEQFF.

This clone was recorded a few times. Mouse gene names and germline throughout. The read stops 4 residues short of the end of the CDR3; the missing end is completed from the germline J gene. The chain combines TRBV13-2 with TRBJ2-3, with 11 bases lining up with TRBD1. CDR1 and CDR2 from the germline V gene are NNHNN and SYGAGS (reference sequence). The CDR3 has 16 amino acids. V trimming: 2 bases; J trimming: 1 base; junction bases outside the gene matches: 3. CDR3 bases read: TGTGCCAGCGGTGAAGGGGACAGGGGGGGTGCAGAA. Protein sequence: CASGEGDRGGAE. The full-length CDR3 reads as CASGEGDRGGAETLYF.

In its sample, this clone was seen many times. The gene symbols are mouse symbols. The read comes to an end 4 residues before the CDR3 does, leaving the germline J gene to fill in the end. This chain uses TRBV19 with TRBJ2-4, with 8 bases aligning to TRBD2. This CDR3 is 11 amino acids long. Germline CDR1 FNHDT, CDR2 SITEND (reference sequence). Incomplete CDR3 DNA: TGTGCCGCGGGGACTGGAAAC. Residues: CAAGTGN. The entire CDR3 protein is CAAGTGNTLYF.

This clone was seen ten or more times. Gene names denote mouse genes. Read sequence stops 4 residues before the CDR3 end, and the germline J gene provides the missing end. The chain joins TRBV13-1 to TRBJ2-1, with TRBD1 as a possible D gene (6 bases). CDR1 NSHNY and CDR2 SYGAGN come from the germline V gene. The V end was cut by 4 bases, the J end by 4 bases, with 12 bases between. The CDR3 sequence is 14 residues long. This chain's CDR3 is CASSIGTRYAEQFF. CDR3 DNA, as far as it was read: TGTGCCAGCAGTATAGGGACAAGATATGCT.

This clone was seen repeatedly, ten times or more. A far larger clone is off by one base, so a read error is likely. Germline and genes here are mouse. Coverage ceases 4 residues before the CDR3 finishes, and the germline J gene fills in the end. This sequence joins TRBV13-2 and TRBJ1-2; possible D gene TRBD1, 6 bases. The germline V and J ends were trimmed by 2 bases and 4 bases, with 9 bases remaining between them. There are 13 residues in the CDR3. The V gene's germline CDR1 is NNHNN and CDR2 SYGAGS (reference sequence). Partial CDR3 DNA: TGTGCCAGCGGTGACAGGGGTAGCTCC. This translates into CASGDRGSS. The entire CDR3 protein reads CASGDRGSSDYTF.

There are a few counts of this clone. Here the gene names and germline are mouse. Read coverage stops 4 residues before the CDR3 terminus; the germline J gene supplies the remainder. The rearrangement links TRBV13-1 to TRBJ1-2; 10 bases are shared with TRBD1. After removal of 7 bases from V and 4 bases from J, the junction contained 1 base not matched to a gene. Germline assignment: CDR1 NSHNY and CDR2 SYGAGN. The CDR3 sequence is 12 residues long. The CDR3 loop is CASGTGASDYTF. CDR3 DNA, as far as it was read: TGTGCCAGCGGGACAGGGGCCTCC.

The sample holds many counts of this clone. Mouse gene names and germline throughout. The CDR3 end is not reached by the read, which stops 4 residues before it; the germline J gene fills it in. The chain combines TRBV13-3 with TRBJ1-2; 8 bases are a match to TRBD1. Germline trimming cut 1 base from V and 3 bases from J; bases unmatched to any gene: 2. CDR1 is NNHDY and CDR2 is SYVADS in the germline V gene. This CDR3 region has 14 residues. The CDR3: CASSDPRGHSDYTF. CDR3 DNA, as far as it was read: TGTGCCAGCAGTGATCCCAGGGGGCACTCC.

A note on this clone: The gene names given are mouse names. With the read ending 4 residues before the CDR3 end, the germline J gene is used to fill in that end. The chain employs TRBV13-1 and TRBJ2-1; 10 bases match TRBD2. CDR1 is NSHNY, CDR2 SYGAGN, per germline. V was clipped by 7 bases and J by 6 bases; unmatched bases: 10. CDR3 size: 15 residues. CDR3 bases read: TGTGCCAGCGGCGATTCGGACTGGGGGCTTGCT. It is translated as CASGDSDWGLA. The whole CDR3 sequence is CASGDSDWGLAEQFF.

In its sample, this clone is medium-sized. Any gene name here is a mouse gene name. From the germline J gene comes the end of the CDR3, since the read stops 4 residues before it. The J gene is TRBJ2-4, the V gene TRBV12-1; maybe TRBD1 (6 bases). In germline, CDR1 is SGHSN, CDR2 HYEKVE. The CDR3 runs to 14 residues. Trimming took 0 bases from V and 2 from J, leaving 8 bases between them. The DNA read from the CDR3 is TGTGCCAGCTCTCTCGGACAGAATCAAAAC. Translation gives CASSLGQNQN. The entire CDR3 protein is CASSLGQNQNTLYF.

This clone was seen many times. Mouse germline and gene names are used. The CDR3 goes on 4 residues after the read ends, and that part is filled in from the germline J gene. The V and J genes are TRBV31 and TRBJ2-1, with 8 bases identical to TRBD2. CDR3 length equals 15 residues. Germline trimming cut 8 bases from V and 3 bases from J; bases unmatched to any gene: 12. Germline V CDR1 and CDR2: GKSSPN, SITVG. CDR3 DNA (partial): TGTGCCAGCAGTATTTGGGGGGGGTCCTATGCT. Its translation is CASSIWGGSYA. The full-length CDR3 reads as CASSIWGGSYAEQFF.

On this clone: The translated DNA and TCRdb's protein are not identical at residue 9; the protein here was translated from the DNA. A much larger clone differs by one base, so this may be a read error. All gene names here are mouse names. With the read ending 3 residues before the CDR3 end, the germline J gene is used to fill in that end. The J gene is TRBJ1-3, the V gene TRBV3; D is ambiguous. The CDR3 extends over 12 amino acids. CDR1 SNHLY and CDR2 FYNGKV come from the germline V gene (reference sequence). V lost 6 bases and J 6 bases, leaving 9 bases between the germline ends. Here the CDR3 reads CASSDRQNTLYF. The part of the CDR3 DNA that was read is TGTGCCAGCAGTGATAGACAAAATACG.

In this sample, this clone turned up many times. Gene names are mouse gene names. The CDR3 loop is CASSRPRGDYAEQFF. CDR3 DNA, as far as it was read: TGTGCCAGCTCCCGTCCCAGGGGAGACTATGCT. The rearrangement joins TRBV13-2 to TRBJ2-1; D may be TRBD1 (6 bases). The CDR3 extends 4 residues past the end of the read, so its final part is completed from the germline J gene. CDR1 is NNHNN, CDR2 SYGAGS, per germline (reference sequence). This CDR3 is 15 amino acids long. V shed 7 bases and J shed 2 bases, with 16 bases lying between them.

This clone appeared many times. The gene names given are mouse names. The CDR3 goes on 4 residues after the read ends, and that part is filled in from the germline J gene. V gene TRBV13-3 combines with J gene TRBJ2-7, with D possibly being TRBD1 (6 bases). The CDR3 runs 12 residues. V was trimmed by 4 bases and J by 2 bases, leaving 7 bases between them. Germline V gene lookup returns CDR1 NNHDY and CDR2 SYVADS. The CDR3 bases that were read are TGTGCCAGCAGTTGGGACACCTAT. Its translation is CASSWDTY. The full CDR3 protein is CASSWDTYEQYF.

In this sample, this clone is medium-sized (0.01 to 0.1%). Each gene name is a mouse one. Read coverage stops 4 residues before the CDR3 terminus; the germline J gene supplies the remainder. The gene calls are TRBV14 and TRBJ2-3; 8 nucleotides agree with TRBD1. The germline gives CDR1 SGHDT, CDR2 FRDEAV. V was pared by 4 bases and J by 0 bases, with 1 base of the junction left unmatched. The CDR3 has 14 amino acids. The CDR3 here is CASSQGASAETLYF. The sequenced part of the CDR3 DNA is TGTGCCAGCAGTCAGGGGGCTAGTGCAGAA.

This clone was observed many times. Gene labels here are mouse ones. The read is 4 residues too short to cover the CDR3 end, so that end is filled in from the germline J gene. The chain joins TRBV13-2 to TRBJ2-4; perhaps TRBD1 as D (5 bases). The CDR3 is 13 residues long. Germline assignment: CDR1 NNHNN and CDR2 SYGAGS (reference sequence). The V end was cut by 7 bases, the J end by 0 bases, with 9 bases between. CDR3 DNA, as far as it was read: TGTGCCAGCCGGACACGAAGTCAAAAC. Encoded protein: CASRTRSQN. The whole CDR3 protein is CASRTRSQNTLYF.

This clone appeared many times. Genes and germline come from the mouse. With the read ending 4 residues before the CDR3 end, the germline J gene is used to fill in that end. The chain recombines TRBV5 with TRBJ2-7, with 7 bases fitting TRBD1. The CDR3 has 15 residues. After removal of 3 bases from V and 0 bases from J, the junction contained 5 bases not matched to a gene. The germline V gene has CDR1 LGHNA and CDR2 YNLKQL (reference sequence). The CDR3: CASSHPRGSSYEQYF. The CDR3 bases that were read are TGTGCCAGCAGCCATCCCAGGGGGAGCTCCTAT.

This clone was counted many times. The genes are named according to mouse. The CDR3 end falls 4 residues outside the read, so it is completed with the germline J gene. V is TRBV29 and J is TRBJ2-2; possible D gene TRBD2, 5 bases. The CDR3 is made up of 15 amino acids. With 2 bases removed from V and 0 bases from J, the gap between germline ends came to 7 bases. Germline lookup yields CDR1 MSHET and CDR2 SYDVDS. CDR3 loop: CASSLTGANTGQLYF. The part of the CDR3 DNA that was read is TGTGCTAGCAGTTTAACTGGCGCAAACACCGGG.

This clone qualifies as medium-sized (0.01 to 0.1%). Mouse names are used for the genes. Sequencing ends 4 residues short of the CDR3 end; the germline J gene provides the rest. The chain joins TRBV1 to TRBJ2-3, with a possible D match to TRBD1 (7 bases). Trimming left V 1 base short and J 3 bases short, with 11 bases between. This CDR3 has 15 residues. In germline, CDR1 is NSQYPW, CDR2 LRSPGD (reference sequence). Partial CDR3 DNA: TGCACCTGCAGTGCAGGAGGGGGCGCCGCAGAA. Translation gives CTCSAGGGAAE. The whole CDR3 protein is CTCSAGGGAAETLYF.

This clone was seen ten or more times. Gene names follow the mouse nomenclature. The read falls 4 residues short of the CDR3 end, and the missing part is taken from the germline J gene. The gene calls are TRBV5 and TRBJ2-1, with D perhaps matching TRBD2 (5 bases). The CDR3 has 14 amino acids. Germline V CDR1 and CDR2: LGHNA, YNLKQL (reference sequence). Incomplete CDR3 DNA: TGTGCCAGCAGCCAAGAATCCTGGGAAGCT. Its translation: CASSQESWEA. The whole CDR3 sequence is CASSQESWEAEQFF.

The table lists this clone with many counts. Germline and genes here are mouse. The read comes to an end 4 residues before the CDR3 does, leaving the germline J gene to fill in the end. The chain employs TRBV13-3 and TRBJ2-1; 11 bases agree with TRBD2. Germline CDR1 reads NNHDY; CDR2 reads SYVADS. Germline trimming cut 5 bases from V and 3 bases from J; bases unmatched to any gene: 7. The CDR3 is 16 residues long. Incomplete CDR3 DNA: TGTGCCAGCAGGGACTGGGGGGAGAAGTTCTATGCT. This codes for CASRDWGEKFYA. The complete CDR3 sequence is CASRDWGEKFYAEQFF.

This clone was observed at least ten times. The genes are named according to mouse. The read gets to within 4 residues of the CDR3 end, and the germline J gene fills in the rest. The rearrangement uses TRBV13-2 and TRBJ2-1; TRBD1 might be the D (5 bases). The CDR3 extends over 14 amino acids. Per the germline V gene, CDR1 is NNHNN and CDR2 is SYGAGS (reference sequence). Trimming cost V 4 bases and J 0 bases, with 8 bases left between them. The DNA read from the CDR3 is TGTGCCAGCGGTTCAGGGAATAACTATGCT. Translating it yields CASGSGNNYA. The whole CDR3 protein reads CASGSGNNYAEQFF.

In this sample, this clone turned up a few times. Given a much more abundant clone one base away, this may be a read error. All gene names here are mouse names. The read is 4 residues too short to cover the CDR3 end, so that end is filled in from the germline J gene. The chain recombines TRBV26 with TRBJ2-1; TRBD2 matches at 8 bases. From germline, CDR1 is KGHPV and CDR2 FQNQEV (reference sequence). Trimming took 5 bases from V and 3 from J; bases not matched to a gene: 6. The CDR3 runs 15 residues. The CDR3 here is CASSIWGGSYAEQFF. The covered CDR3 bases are TGTGCCAGCAGTATTTGGGGGGGGTCCTATGCT.

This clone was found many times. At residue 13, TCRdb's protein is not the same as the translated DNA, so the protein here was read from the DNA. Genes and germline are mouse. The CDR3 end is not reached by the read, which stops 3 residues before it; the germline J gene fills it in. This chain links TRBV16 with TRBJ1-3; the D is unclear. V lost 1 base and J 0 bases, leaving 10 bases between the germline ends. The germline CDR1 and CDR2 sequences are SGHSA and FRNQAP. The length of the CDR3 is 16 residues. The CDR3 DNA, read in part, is TGTGCAAGCAGCTTAGGTTTTTCTGTTTCTGGAAATACG. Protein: CASSLGFSVSGNT. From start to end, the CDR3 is CASSLGFSVSGNTLYF. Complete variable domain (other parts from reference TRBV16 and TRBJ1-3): NAGVIQTPRHKVTGKGQEATLWCEPISGHSAVFWYRQTIVQGLEFLTYFRNQAPIDDSGMPKERFSAQMPNQSHSTLKIQSTQPQDSAVYLCASSLGFSVSGNTLYFGEGSRLIVV.

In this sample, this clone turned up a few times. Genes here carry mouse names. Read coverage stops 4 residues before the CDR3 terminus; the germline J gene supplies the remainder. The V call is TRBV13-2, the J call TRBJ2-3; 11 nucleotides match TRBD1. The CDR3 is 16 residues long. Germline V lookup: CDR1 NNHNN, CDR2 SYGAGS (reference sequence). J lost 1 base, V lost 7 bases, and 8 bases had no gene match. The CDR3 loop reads CASSGGTGGGAETLYF. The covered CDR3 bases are TGTGCCAGCAGTGGGGGGACAGGGGGAGGTGCAGAA.

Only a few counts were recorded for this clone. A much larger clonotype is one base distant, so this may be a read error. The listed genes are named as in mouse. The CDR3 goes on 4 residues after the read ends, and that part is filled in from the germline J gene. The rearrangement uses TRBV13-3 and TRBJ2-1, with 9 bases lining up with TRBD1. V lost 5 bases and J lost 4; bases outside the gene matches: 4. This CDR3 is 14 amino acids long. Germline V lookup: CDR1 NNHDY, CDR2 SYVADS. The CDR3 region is CASRPGTGYAEQFF. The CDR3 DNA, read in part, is TGTGCCAGCAGGCCCGGGACAGGGTATGCT.

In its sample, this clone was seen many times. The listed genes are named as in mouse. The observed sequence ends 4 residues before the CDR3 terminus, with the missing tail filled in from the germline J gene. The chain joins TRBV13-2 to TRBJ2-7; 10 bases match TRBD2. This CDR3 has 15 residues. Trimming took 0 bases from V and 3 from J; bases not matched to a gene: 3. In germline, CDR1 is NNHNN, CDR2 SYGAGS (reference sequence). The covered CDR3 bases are TGTGCCAGCGGTGATGCGGGGACTGGGGACTAT. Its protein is CASGDAGTGDY. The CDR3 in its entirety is CASGDAGTGDYEQYF.